The clone carrying this T cell receptor (beta chain) was detected a few times. Its specificity is not known. The TCR beta cDNA libraries contained unique molecular identifiers. TCRdb passed the PCR reads through MiXCR, listing each CDR3 protein once. The table lists roughly 700,000 distinct CDR3 sequences, roughly 30% of them singletons, with roughly 0.53% in the top ten. The record originates from a study of post-analysis software for immune sequencing data. Study-level points and caveats: TRBV5-6, TRBV5-1 and TRBV20-1 belonged to a set of roughly 5 TRBV segments that were more frequent in patients than controls.

Trimming took off 5 bases at V and 0 bases at J, with 21 bases between the two ends. The CDR3 totals 19 residues. From germline, CDR1 is SGHRS and CDR2 YFSETQ. The TCR sequence derives from a girl between 10 and 17 years old with multiple sclerosis. The sequenced sample was blood. V gene TRBV5-1 combines with J gene TRBJ2-6; D possibly uses TRBD1 or TRBD2 (5 bases each). Here the CDR3 DNA reads TGCGCCAGCAGTATTTGGGGACCGCAACTTACCTCTGGGGCCAACGTCCTGACTTTC. Encoded protein: CASSIWGPQLTSGANVLTF.